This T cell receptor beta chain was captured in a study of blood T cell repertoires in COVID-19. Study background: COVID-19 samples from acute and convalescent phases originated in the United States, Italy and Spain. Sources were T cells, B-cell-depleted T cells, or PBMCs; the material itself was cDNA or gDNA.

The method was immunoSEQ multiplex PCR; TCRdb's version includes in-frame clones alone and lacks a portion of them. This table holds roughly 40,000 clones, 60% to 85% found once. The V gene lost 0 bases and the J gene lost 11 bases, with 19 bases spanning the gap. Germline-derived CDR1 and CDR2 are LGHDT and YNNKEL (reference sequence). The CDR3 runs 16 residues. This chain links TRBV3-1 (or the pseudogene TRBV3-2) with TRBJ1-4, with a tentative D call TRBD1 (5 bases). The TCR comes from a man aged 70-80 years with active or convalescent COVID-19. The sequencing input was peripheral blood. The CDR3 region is CASSQEFGAAGGKLFF. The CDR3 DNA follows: TGTGCCAGCAGCCAAGAATTCGGGGCCGCCGGGGGGAAACTGTTTTTT.